This T cell receptor beta chain is drawn from a study of human T cells and chemical hapten exposure. About the research overall: Small pooled library volume differences mainly caused per-sample TCR yield variation. Study findings and constraints: Those TCRs sitting above 1 in 1000 frequency stayed the same with DPC sensitization.

Whole blood, unfractionated, served as the material for total RNA extraction. In the original workflow: A per-sample median of roughly 96,000 TCRs was observed, with counts ranging from 23,224 to 690,600. TCRdb re-derived calls from the 5' RACE reads in MiXCR, one entry per CDR3 protein. None of the V and J calls come from the authors' own analysis; TCRdb made them. The repertoire includes roughly 120,000 distinct CDR3 sequences, around 20% of them detected once, and approximately 2.8% sits in the top ten. In the case of this clonotype: Its antigen is still unknown.

J was trimmed by 4 bases and V by 5 bases; bases with no gene match: 12. CDR3 length equals 19 residues. The germline CDR1 and CDR2 sequences are SGHTA and FQGNSA. This TCR was sampled from a human donor in good health. The V gene is TRBV7-2, the J gene TRBJ1-6, with TRBD1 matching 12 bases. The CDR3 loop reads CASSTKGTGGLMYNSPLHF. The CDR3 region has the DNA TGTGCCAGCAGCACAAAGGGGACAGGGGGCTTAATGTATAATTCACCCCTCCACTTT.